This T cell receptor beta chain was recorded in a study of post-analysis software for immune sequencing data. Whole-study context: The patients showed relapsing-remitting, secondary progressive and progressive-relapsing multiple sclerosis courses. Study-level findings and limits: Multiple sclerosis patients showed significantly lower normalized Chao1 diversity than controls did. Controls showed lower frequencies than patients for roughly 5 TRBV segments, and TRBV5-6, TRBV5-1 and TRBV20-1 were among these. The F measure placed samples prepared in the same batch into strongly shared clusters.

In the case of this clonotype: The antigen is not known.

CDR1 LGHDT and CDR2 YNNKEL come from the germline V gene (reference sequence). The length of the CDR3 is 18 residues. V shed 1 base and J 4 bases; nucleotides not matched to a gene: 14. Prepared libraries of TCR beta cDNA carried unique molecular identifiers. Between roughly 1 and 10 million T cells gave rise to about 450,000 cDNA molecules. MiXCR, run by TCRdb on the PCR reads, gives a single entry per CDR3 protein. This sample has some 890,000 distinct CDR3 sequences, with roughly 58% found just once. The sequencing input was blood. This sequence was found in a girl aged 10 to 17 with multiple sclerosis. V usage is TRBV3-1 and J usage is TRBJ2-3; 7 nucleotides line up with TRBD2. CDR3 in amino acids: CASSQVVSSGHRSDTQYF. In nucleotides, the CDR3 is TGTGCCAGCAGCCAAGTAGTCTCTAGCGGCCACCGATCAGATACGCAGTATTTT.